This paragraph reports one T cell receptor (beta chain). Its antigen is unidentified. The CDR3 loop spans 13 amino acids. Per the germline V gene, CDR1 is GTSNPN and CDR2 is SVGIG (reference sequence). Trimming pared 3 bases from V and 1 base from J, leaving 10 bases between. Using immunoSEQ multiplex PCR, the repertoire was profiled, and TCRdb retains in-frame clones only, with some absent. This sample yields tens of thousands of clones, of which approximately 88% are seen a single time; about 14% belongs to the top ten. These data belong to a study of OX40 agonist ivuxolimab in advanced cancers. Study-level points and caveats: Individuals who were partial responders at 0.1-3.0 mg/kg had clonal expansion that ranked among the lowest.

This clonotype was sampled from an adult with an advanced solid tumor such as melanoma, head and neck, liver or kidney cancer. The gene calls are TRBV30 and TRBJ2-7; D remains ambiguous. This specimen consisted of CD4+ or CD8+ T cells sorted from blood, obtained in a trial of the OX40 agonist ivuxolimab. DNA for the CDR3: TGTGCCTGGAGGGTCCCGAAGTCCTACGAGCAGTACTTC. It yields the protein CAWRVPKSYEQYF.